This T cell receptor (beta chain) was found in a study of T cell repertoires in cytomegalovirus infection. Comments on this clonotype: The antigen is not known.

TCRdb re-called the reads with MiXCR, one entry per CDR3 protein. The sample lists about 830,000 distinct CDR3 sequences, about 31% occurring once. CDR3 length equals 15 residues. V lost 7 bases and J lost 5; bases outside the gene matches: 11. Germline V gene lookup returns CDR1 MNHGY and CDR2 SAAAGT. Specimen: cultured CD8+ T cells from PBMCs, collected from culture after CMV antigen stimulation. This TCR was sampled from a human donor in good health (CMV status not recorded). Some clones in this sample may be carry-over from other donors' samples. J is TRBJ2-1 and V is TRBV6-8; 7 bases fit TRBD1. CDR3 in amino acids: CASTRTGSANNEQFF. CDR3 in DNA: TGTGCCAGCACTAGGACAGGTTCCGCTAACAATGAGCAGTTCTTC.